A single sample gave rise to the 7 T cell receptor beta chains below, sequenced in a study of T cells after yellow fever vaccination. TCRdb used MiXCR to reprocess the 5' RACE reads, holding one entry per CDR3 protein. Found here are some 320,000 distinct CDR3 sequences, approximately 11% of them singletons; the top ten hold roughly 3%. The specimen comprised CD4+ T cells sorted from PBMCs, sampled 45 days after the yellow fever booster vaccination. The receptors originated from a young man who received the YFV17D yellow fever vaccine.

The table lists this clonotype with a few counts. V and J are TRBV2 and TRBJ1-3; 7 bases agree with TRBD1. The CDR3 covers 16 residues. Germline CDR1 is SNHLY and CDR2 is FYNNEI. V lost 7 bases and J lost 2; bases outside the gene matches: 11. The chain's CDR3 is CASNLQGLVAGNTIYF. The CDR3 DNA is TGTGCCAGCAATTTACAGGGGCTGGTAGCTGGAAACACCATATATTTT.

The sample holds one count of this clonotype. The rearrangement joins TRBV5-1 to TRBJ2-5; tentative D call: TRBD2 (5 bases). There are 14 residues in the CDR3. The ends were cut back, 0 bases at V and 5 bases at J, with 11 bases in the middle. CDR1 and CDR2 from the germline V gene are SGHRS and YFSETQ. The CDR3 protein is CASSLVLAAETQYF. CDR3 sequence (DNA): TGCGCCAGCAGCTTGGTTCTAGCCGCGGAGACCCAGTACTTC.

This clonotype appeared a few times. V and J are TRBV9 and TRBJ2-7, with a weak D call TRBD2 (6 bases). V gave up 0 bases and J gave up 4 bases, with 26 bases separating them. This CDR3 has 19 amino acids. Germline assignment: CDR1 SGDLS and CDR2 YYNGEE. The CDR3 DNA reads as TGTGCCAGCAGCGTAGATCACGGGGGTCTCCCCTTCGCGAGGTACGAGCAGTACTTC. Encoded protein: CASSVDHGGLPFARYEQYF.

The gene calls are TRBV20-1 and TRBJ2-1; TRBD2 agrees at 13 bases. Germline V gene data show CDR1 as DFQATT and CDR2 as SNEGSKA (reference sequence). The junction had 1 base not matched to a gene; V was cut back by 7 bases and J by 4 bases. The CDR3 loop spans 13 amino acids. CDR3 in DNA: TGCAGTGAACTAGCGGGGGGGTACAATGAGCAGTTCTTC. It is translated as CSELAGGYNEQFF.

This clonotype has only a few counts. The rearrangement uses TRBV20-1 and TRBJ1-5, with D uncertain. The CDR3 covers 16 residues. Germline-derived CDR1 and CDR2 are DFQATT and SNEGSKA (reference sequence). Deletions cut 7 bases from V and 2 bases from J, with 21 bases between. The chain's CDR3 is CSVPIDGRGGNQPQHF. The CDR3 nucleotides are TGCAGTGTCCCCATTGACGGCCGGGGTGGCAATCAGCCCCAGCATTTT.

This clonotype was seen a handful of times. The gene calls are TRBV18 and TRBJ1-4; D is ambiguous. The CDR3 has 14 residues. The V and J ends lost 0 bases and 4 bases respectively, with 6 bases between them. Germline V gene lookup returns CDR1 KGHSH and CDR2 LQKENI. CDR3 nucleotide sequence: TGTGCCAGCTCACCACCAGGGCTTAATGAAAAACTGTTTTTT. Protein sequence: CASSPPGLNEKLFF. The whole variable domain, filled in from reference TRBV18 and TRBJ1-4, reads NAGVMQNPRHLVRRRGQEARLRCSPMKGHSHVYWYRQLPEEGLKFMVYLQKENIIDESGMPKERFSAEFPKEGPSILRIQQVVRGDSAAYFCASSPPGLNEKLFFGSGTQLSVL.

The table lists this clonotype with a few counts. This chain links TRBV15 with TRBJ1-6; D is uncertain. The germline V gene encodes CDR1 LNHNV and CDR2 YYDKDF (reference sequence). V lost 3 bases and J 8 bases, leaving 5 bases between the germline ends. The CDR3 length is 12 residues. CDR3 nucleotide sequence: TGTGCCACCAGCAGCCGGGATTCACCCCTCCACTTT. This encodes CATSSRDSPLHF.